This TCR beta chain is drawn from a study of OX40 agonist ivuxolimab in advanced cancers. In the study overall: Aged roughly 23 to 79 with a mean of about 63 years, they were approximately 79% male. Findings and limits, study-wide: At doses 0.1 to 3.0 mg/kg, CD4+ and CD8+ clones expanded.

Assay used: immunoSEQ multiplex PCR; TCRdb lists only in-frame clones, some missing. This sample has about 90,000 clones, with 90% found just once. In the case of this clone: Its antigen is not identified.

The input for sequencing was CD4+ or CD8+ T cells sorted from blood, taken in a trial of the OX40 agonist ivuxolimab. The sequence was obtained from an adult with an advanced solid tumor such as melanoma, head and neck, liver or kidney cancer.

In DNA form, the CDR3 reads TGTGCCAGCGCAACAGGGCCTGCGAACACCGGGGAGCTGTTTTTT. Its translation: CASATGPANTGELFF. The chain employs TRBV6-5 and TRBJ2-2, with D perhaps matching TRBD1 (6 bases). Trimming removed 8 bases from V and 0 bases from J, with 13 bases in between. This CDR3 is 15 amino acids long. Germline V gives CDR1 MNHEY, CDR2 SVGAGI.